This T cell receptor beta chain stems from a study of glioma-infiltrating T cells. CDR1 SGHVS and CDR2 FQNEAQ come from the germline V gene. The CDR3 totals 16 residues. V lost 0 bases and J 0 bases, leaving 12 bases between the germline ends. The iRepertoire nested amplicon-rescue multiplex PCR amplified TCR alpha and beta CDR3s from RNA. Tissue mRNA or PBMC total RNA, about 90-450 ng, went into one-step reverse transcription and amplification. TCRdb re-derived calls from the multiplex PCR reads in MiXCR, one entry per CDR3 protein. Of 300,000 to 450,000 distinct CDR3 sequences listed, around 38% are singletons.

The chain has TRBV7-8 and TRBJ2-7; D may be TRBD2 (5 bases). Source material: glioma tissue, nonneoplastic brain tissue, or PBMCs (not recorded which). This clonotype originated in a human donor with low-grade glioma or glioblastoma, undergoing nonglioma brain surgery, or in good health (not recorded which). CDR3 amino acids: CASSLAGSVSSYEQYF. The CDR3 DNA sequence: TGTGCCAGCAGCTTAGCTGGTAGCGTTAGCTCCTACGAGCAGTACTTC.